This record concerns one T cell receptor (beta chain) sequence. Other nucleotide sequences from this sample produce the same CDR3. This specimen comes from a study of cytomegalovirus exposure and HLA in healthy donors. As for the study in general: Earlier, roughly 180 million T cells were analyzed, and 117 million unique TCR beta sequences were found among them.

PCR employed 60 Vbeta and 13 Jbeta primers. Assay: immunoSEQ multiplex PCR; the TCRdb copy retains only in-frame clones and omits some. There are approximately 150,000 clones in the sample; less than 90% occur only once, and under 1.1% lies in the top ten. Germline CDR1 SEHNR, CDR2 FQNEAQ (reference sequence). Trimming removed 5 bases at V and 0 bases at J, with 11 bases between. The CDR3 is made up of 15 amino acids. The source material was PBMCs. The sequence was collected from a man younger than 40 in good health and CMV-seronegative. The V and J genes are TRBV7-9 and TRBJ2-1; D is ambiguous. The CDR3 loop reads CASSPLGSSYNEQFF. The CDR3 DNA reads TGTGCCAGCAGCCCGCTAGGAAGCTCCTACAATGAGCAGTTCTTC.